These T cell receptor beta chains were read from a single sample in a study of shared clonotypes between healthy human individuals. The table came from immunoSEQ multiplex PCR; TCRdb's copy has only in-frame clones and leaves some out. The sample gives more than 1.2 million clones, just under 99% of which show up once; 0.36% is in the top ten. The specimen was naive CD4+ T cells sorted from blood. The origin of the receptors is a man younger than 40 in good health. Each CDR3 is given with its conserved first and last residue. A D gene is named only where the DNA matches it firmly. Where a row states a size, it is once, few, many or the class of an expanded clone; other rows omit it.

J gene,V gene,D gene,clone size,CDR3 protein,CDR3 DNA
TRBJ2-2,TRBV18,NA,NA,CASSPTGNTGELFF,TGTGCCAGCTCACCGACGGGAAACACCGGGGAGCTGTTTTTT
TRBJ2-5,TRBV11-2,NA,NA,CASSPTGAAAYF,TGTGCCAGCAGCCCGACGGGCGCGGCCGCGTACTTC
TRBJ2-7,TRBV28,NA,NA,CASSLGGTAVYEQYF,TGTGCCAGCAGTTTAGGAGGAACGGCGGTTTACGAGCAGTACTTC
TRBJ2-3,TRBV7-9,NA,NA,CASSLMGGDTQYF,TGTGCCAGCAGCTTAATGGGCGGAGATACGCAGTATTTT
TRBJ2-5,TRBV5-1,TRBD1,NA,CASSRGQGTVLETQYF,TGCGCCAGCAGCAGGGGACAGGGGACGGTCCTGGAGACCCAGTACTTC
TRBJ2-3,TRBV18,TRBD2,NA,CASGTSSDTQYF,TGTGCCAGCGGGACTAGCTCGGATACGCAGTATTTT
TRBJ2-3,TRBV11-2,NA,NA,CASSLVPRTDTQYF,TGTGCCAGCAGCTTAGTTCCTAGGACAGATACGCAGTATTTT
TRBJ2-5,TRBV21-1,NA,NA,CASSIPIAEETQYF,TGTGCCAGCAGCATACCTATAGCGGAAGAGACCCAGTACTTC
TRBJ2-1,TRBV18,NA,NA,CASSPAGVGTNRLSGSNNEQFF,TGTGCCAGCTCACCAGCAGGAGTAGGGACAAATCGGTTAAGCGGTTCTAACAATGAGCAGTTCTTC
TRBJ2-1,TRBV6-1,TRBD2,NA,CASSEVAGRAYNEQFF,TGTGCCAGCAGTGAGGTAGCGGGCCGAGCCTACAATGAGCAGTTCTTC
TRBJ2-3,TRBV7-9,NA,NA,CASNPSLGQSTDTQYF,TGTGCCAGCAACCCGTCCCTTGGACAAAGCACAGATACGCAGTATTTT
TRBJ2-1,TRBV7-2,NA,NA,CASSLLRGGYNEQFF,TGTGCCAGCAGCTTACTGCGGGGCGGCTACAATGAGCAGTTCTTC
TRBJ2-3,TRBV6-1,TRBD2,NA,CASSELGLAGGLQYF,TGTGCCAGCAGTGAACTGGGACTAGCGGGAGGGCTTCAGTATTTT
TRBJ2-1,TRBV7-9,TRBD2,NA,CASSPGTSGYNEQFF,TGTGCCAGCAGCCCCGGGACTAGCGGTTACAATGAGCAGTTCTTC
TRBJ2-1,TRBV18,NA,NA,CASSQGSSSYNEQFF,TGTGCCAGCTCACAGGGGTCGTCATCCTACAATGAGCAGTTCTTC
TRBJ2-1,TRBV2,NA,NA,CASSAGLILPNEQFF,TGTGCCAGCAGTGCGGGATTAATTCTTCCCAATGAGCAGTTCTTC
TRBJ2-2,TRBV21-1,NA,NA,CARVQTTGELFF,TGTGCCAGAGTACAAACCACCGGGGAGCTGTTTTTT
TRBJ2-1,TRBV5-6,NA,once,CASSLDDNNEQFF,TGTGCCAGCAGCTTGGATGACAATAATGAGCAGTTCTTC
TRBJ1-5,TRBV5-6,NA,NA,CASSFVRARGDQPQHF,TGTGCCAGCAGCTTCGTCAGGGCGAGGGGCGATCAGCCCCAGCATTTT
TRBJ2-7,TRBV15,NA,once,CATSRDPSGAYEQYF,TGTGCCACCAGCAGAGACCCATCCGGAGCCTACGAGCAGTACTTC
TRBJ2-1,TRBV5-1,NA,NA,CASGLAGIHHEQFF,TGCGCCAGCGGATTGGCGGGAATTCACCATGAGCAGTTCTTC
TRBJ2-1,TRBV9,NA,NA,CASSVASGRNEQFF,TGTGCCAGCAGCGTAGCGTCCGGAAGGAATGAGCAGTTCTTC
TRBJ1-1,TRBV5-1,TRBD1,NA,CASSLGQGNAEAFF,TGCGCCAGCAGCTTGGGACAGGGGAACGCTGAAGCTTTCTTT
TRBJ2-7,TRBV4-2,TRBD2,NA,CASSQDRGVLAGSYEQYF,TGTGCCAGCAGCCAAGATCGCGGTGTACTAGCGGGATCCTACGAGCAGTACTTC
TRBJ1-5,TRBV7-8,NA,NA,CASSLETGSHQPQHF,TGTGCCAGCAGCTTAGAAACAGGGTCACATCAGCCCCAGCATTTT
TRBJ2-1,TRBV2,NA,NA,CASSEGLLGRRSYNEQFF,TGTGCCAGCAGTGAAGGATTATTGGGCCGCCGATCCTACAATGAGCAGTTCTTC
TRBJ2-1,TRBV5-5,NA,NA,CASSSGRLYEQFF,TGTGCCAGCAGCTCGGGGCGGCTCTATGAGCAGTTCTTC
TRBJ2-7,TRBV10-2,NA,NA,CASAGPHYEQYF,TGCGCCAGCGCCGGACCACACTACGAGCAGTACTTC
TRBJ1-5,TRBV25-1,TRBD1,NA,CASSEGQTNQPQHF,TGTGCCAGCAGTGAGGGACAGACAAATCAGCCCCAGCATTTT
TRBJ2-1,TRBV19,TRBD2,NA,CASTRLAGYNEQFF,TGTGCCAGTACCAGACTAGCGGGGTACAATGAGCAGTTCTTC
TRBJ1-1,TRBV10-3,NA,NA,CAISGPSRGINTEAFF,TGTGCCATCAGTGGACCCTCGCGCGGGATTAACACTGAAGCTTTCTTT
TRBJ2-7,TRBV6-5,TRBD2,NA,CASSRGSIYEQYF,TGTGCCAGCAGTCGCGGGAGCATCTACGAGCAGTACTTC
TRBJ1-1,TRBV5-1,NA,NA,CASVEGVGTEAFF,TGCGCCAGCGTTGAGGGGGTCGGCACTGAAGCTTTCTTT
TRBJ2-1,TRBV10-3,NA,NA,CAIVPGSKRDNEQFF,TGTGCCATCGTGCCAGGGTCTAAGCGAGACAATGAGCAGTTCTTC
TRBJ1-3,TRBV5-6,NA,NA,CASSRATGGSSGNTIYF,TGTGCCAGCAGTCGGGCGACAGGAGGTTCCTCTGGAAACACCATATATTTT
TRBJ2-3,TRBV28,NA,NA,CASSKTIIRTDTQYF,TGTGCCAGCAGTAAGACAATTATCCGCACAGATACGCAGTATTTT
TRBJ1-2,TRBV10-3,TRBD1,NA,CAIDQGADGYTF,TGTGCCATCGATCAGGGGGCGGATGGCTACACCTTC
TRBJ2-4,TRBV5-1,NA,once,CASSRDRLAKNIQYF,TGCGCCAGCAGCCGAGACAGGCTAGCCAAAAACATTCAGTACTTC
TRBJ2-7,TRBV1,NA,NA,CTSSPIIRGLEQYF,TGCACCAGCAGCCCTATCATCAGGGGGTTGGAGCAGTACTTC
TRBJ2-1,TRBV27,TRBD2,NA,CASSYLLAGGPGEQFF,TGTGCCAGCAGTTACCTACTAGCGGGAGGGCCAGGTGAGCAGTTCTTC
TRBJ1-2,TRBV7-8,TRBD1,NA,CASTIGQGPYGYTF,TGTGCCAGCACCATCGGACAGGGACCCTATGGCTACACCTTC
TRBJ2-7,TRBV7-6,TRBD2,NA,CASSLEAPLAGGQTYEQYF,TGTGCCAGCAGCTTAGAAGCACCACTAGCGGGGGGACAGACCTACGAGCAGTACTTC
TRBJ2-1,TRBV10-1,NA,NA,CASSSDLNEQFF,TGCGCCAGCAGCTCAGACTTAAATGAGCAGTTCTTC
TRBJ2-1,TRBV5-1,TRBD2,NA,CASSYGLAGGLLTNEQFF,TGCGCCAGCAGCTATGGACTAGCGGGAGGCCTCCTTACGAATGAGCAGTTCTTC
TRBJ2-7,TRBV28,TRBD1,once,CASTDRAISYEQYF,TGTGCCAGCACGGACAGGGCAATCTCCTACGAGCAGTACTTC
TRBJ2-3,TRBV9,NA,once,CASQGPPSTDTQYF,TGTGCTTCCCAAGGGCCACCTAGCACAGATACGCAGTATTTT
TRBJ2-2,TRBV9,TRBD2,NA,CASSALLAGAFLAGELFF,TGTGCCAGCAGCGCCTTACTAGCGGGAGCCTTTCTTGCCGGGGAGCTGTTTTTT
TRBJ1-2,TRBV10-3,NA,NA,CAIGGQGSGYTF,TGTGCCATCGGGGGCCAGGGTAGCGGCTACACCTTC
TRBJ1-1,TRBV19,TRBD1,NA,CASSIGTGGGNTEAFF,TGTGCCAGTAGTATAGGCACAGGGGGTGGGAACACTGAAGCTTTCTTT
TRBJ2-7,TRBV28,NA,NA,CASRQSVVPYEQYF,TGTGCCAGCAGGCAATCAGTAGTCCCCTACGAGCAGTACTTC
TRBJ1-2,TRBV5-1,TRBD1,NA,CASSLVQGAYAYGYTF,TGCGCCAGCAGCTTGGTTCAGGGGGCTTATGCTTATGGCTACACCTTC
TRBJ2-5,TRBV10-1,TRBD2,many,CASSATSGSRETQYF,TGCGCCAGCAGTGCTACTAGCGGGAGTCGAGAGACCCAGTACTTC
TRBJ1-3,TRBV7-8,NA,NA,CASSSLRGNLSGNTIYF,TGTGCCAGCAGCTCCCTCCGCGGTAACCTCTCTGGAAACACCATATATTTT
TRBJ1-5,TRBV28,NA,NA,CASSLSGGYQPQHF,TGTGCCAGCAGTTTATCGGGGGGGTATCAGCCCCAGCATTTT
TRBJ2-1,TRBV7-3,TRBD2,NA,CASSPLSGSSYNEQFF,TGTGCCAGCAGCCCACTTAGCGGGAGCTCCTACAATGAGCAGTTCTTC